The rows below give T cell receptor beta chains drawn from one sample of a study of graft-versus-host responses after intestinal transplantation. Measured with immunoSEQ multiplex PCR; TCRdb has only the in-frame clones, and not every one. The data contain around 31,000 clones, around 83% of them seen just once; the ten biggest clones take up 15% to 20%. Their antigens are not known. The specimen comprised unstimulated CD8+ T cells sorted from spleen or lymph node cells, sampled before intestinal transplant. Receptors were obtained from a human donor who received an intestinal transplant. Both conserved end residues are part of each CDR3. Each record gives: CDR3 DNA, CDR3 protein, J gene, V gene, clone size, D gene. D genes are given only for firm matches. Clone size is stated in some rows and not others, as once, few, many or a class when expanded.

cdr3_nt: TGTGCCAGCAGCTCGACAGGGGGCGAGGGTGGCTACACCTTC
cdr3_aa: CASSSTGGEGGYTF
j_call: TRBJ1-2
v_call: TRBV7-9
clone_size: -
d_call: TRBD1

cdr3_nt: TGCAGCGTTCGGACAGTGAGATCTGGAAACACCATATATTTT
cdr3_aa: CSVRTVRSGNTIYF
j_call: TRBJ1-3
v_call: TRBV29-1
clone_size: -
d_call: -

cdr3_nt: TGTGCCAGCAGCGTACGGGAGGGGGGAGAGACCCAGTACTTC
cdr3_aa: CASSVREGGETQYF
j_call: TRBJ2-5
v_call: TRBV9
clone_size: -
d_call: TRBD2

cdr3_nt: TGTGCCAGCAGCCCCCTAGATAGCGGGGGCCACAATGAGCAGTTCTTC
cdr3_aa: CASSPLDSGGHNEQFF
j_call: TRBJ2-1
v_call: TRBV5-6
clone_size: -
d_call: TRBD2

cdr3_nt: TGTGCCAGCAGCTTACTCTCTGCGGGGACCCCCTACGAGCAGTACTTC
cdr3_aa: CASSLLSAGTPYEQYF
j_call: TRBJ2-7
v_call: TRBV7-9
clone_size: -
d_call: -

cdr3_nt: TGTGCCAGCCAGGAGGAGTCCTACAATGAGCAGTTCTTC
cdr3_aa: CASQEESYNEQFF
j_call: TRBJ2-1
v_call: TRBV6-1
clone_size: -
d_call: -

cdr3_nt: TGTGCCACCAGCGGGCGACAGGTCCTCGAAGGGATCGCACATGAAAAACTGTTTTTT
cdr3_aa: CATSGRQVLEGIAHEKLFF
j_call: TRBJ1-4
v_call: TRBV15
clone_size: -
d_call: -

cdr3_nt: TGTGCCAGCAGCGAGACAGGGGATCACTACGAGCAGTACTTC
cdr3_aa: CASSETGDHYEQYF
j_call: TRBJ2-7
v_call: TRBV13
clone_size: -
d_call: TRBD1

cdr3_nt: TGCGCCAGCAGACACCGAGCGACCTACGAGCAGTACTTC
cdr3_aa: CASRHRATYEQYF
j_call: TRBJ2-7
v_call: TRBV5-1
clone_size: -
d_call: -

cdr3_nt: TGTGCCAGCAGTGAAGTTTTTGGGGCTATAGGAGTCACTGAAGCTTTCTTT
cdr3_aa: CASSEVFGAIGVTEAFF
j_call: TRBJ1-1
v_call: TRBV6-1
clone_size: once
d_call: -

cdr3_nt: TGCGCCAGCAGCCGAGGACAGGGAGACTATGGCTACACCTTC
cdr3_aa: CASSRGQGDYGYTF
j_call: TRBJ1-2
v_call: TRBV4-1
clone_size: -
d_call: TRBD1

cdr3_nt: TGTGCCAGTAGCATTTCGGGACAGGGTAGAATTGAGCAGTTCTTC
cdr3_aa: CASSISGQGRIEQFF
j_call: TRBJ2-1
v_call: TRBV19
clone_size: few
d_call: TRBD1

cdr3_nt: TGTGCCAGCAGCTTAGTGAACAGGGTAATTGGCTACACCTTC
cdr3_aa: CASSLVNRVIGYTF
j_call: TRBJ1-2
v_call: TRBV7-9
clone_size: -
d_call: -

cdr3_nt: TGTGCCAGCAGCCGTCCGGGACAGGGTTCCGAGCAGTACTTC
cdr3_aa: CASSRPGQGSEQYF
j_call: TRBJ2-7
v_call: TRBV13
clone_size: once
d_call: TRBD1

cdr3_nt: TGCAGCGTTGAGGACAGATCCTACGAGCAGTACTTC
cdr3_aa: CSVEDRSYEQYF
j_call: TRBJ2-7
v_call: TRBV29-1
clone_size: once
d_call: -

cdr3_nt: TGTGCCAGCAGAGGGAGTAGCGGGAGCTCCTACAATGAGCAGTTCTTC
cdr3_aa: CASRGSSGSSYNEQFF
j_call: TRBJ2-1
v_call: TRBV2
clone_size: once
d_call: TRBD2

cdr3_nt: TGTGCCAGCAGTCCTACAGGGAATACTTACGAGCAGTACTTC
cdr3_aa: CASSPTGNTYEQYF
j_call: TRBJ2-7
v_call: TRBV4-2
clone_size: -
d_call: -

cdr3_nt: TGTGCCAGCAGTACCCTCCAGGGGGCCTACAATGAGCAGTTCTTC
cdr3_aa: CASSTLQGAYNEQFF
j_call: TRBJ2-1
v_call: TRBV27
clone_size: once
d_call: TRBD1

cdr3_nt: TGTGCCAGCAGACTAGCGGGGGGAATGAGTGAGCAGTTCTTC
cdr3_aa: CASRLAGGMSEQFF
j_call: TRBJ2-1
v_call: TRBV6-5
clone_size: -
d_call: TRBD2

cdr3_nt: TGTGCCAGCAGTGAAACTTTAGCAGAGCAGTTCTTC
cdr3_aa: CASSETLAEQFF
j_call: TRBJ2-1
v_call: TRBV2
clone_size: -
d_call: -

cdr3_nt: TGCGCCAGCAGCCAAGGGTTCGGACAAAGCTCCTACGAGCAGTACTTC
cdr3_aa: CASSQGFGQSSYEQYF
j_call: TRBJ2-7
v_call: TRBV4-1
clone_size: -
d_call: -

cdr3_nt: TGTGCCAGCAGTCAGGGGGCATCCTACGAGCAGTACTTC
cdr3_aa: CASSQGASYEQYF
j_call: TRBJ2-7
v_call: TRBV7-9
clone_size: -
d_call: TRBD1

cdr3_nt: TGTGCCAGCAGCACGGATCGACAACGTTTTGAGCAGTTCTTC
cdr3_aa: CASSTDRQRFEQFF
j_call: TRBJ2-1
v_call: TRBV7-9
clone_size: -
d_call: -

cdr3_nt: TGTGCCAGCAGCTTAGGACTAGCGGGCTCCACAGATACGCAGTATTTT
cdr3_aa: CASSLGLAGSTDTQYF
j_call: TRBJ2-3
v_call: TRBV13
clone_size: -
d_call: TRBD2